A selection of T cell receptor delta chains follows, all from one sample in a study of Vδ1+ human thymocytes. With CATT, TCRdb re-called clones from the multiplex PCR reads. The table lists over 45,000 delta-chain clones, roughly 16% of them singletons. The sequenced sample consisted of Vdelta1+ gamma-delta thymocytes from the thymus. These receptors were obtained from a girl under three years old who had congenital heart surgery. CDR3s include the opening cysteine and the closing phenylalanine or tryptophan. D genes are given only for firm matches. Part of the rows lack a size; the others show once, few, many or a class for expanded clones.

V gene	J gene	D gene	CDR3 length	clone size	CDR3 protein	CDR3 DNA
TRDV1	TRDJ1	TRDD3	23	-	CALGEPHSPQGSSWGIYTDKLIF	TGTGCTCTTGGGGAACCTCACTCCCCTCAAGGTTCCTCCTGGGGGATCTACACCGATAAACTCATATTT
TRDV1	TRDJ1	TRDD3	22	-	CALGEVVGRNSWGMKYTDKLIF	TGTGCTCTTGGTGAGGTAGTGGGACGCAATAGCTGGGGGATGAAGTACACCGATAAGCTCATCTTT
TRDV1	TRDJ1	-	16	few	CALGEHPPTGTDKLIF	TGTGCTCTTGGGGAACACCCCCCGACGGGCACCGATAAACTCATCTTT
TRDV1	TRDJ1	-	18	-	CALGDIYVPWGETDKLIF	TGTGCTCTTGGGGATATCTACGTTCCATGGGGAGAGACCGATAAACTCATCTTT
TRDV1	TRDJ1	-	17	few	CALGEPPRGENTDKLIF	TGTGCTCTTGGGGAACCCCCGCGCGGGGAAAACACCGATAAACTCATCTTT
TRDV1	TRDJ1	TRDD3	18	-	CALGEMRGWGTYTDKLIF	TGTGCTCTTGGGGAAATGAGAGGATGGGGGACATACACCGATAAACTCATCTTT
TRDV1	TRDJ1	TRDD3	21	few	CALGDRVRSGGRAGGWGKLIF	TGTGCTCTTGGGGACCGCGTCCGTTCTGGAGGGCGTGCTGGGGGATGGGGTAAACTCATCTTT
TRDV1	TRDJ1	TRDD3	20	-	CALGDASASPRGIHTDKLIF	TGTGCTCTTGGGGACGCCTCGGCCTCGCCTCGGGGGATACACACCGATAAACTCATCTTT
TRDV1	TRDJ1	-	15	few	CALAHPQENTDKLIF	TGTGCTCTTGCCCATCCCCAAGAAAACACCGATAAACTCATCTTT
TRDV1	TRDJ1	-	24	-	CALGELGRISYHTGVDLDTDKLIF	TGTGCTCTTGGGGAACTAGGGCGCATTTCCTACCATACTGGGGTGGACCTAGACACCGATAAACTCATCTTT
TRDV1	TRDJ1	-	19	-	CALGEGYPTPLRLAGKLIF	TGTGCTCTTGGGGAGGGCTATCCTACACCTCTGAGACTGGCCGGTAAACTCATCTTT
TRDV1	TRDJ1	TRDD3	21	few	CALGETHPFYSTGGSDNKLIF	TGTGCTCTTGGGGAAACCCACCCGTTCTATTCCACTGGGGGATCGGATAATAAACTCATCTTT
TRDV3	TRDJ2	-	12	few	CAFFLTTAQLFF	TGTGCCTTTTTTCTTACCACCGCACAACTCTTCTTT
TRDV1	TRDJ1	TRDD3	21	-	CALGELDFQSVGDRWTDKLIF	TGTGCTCTTGGGGAACTTGATTTCCAATCGGTGGGGGATAGGTGGACCGATAAACTCATCTTT
TRDV1	TRDJ1	-	22	few	CALGELGGAFFSTGLPTDKLIF	TGTGCTCTTGGGGAACTAGGAGGAGCCTTCTTTAGTACTGGACTTCCCACCGATAAACTCATCTTT
TRDV1	TRDJ1	TRDD3	17	few	CALGECAGDSCPDKLIF	TGCGCTCTTGGGGAATGTGCGGGGGATTCATGCCCCGATAAACTCATCTTT
TRDV1	TRDJ1	-	20	few	CALGELRRGPRTPYTDKLIF	TGTGCTCTTGGGGAACTCAGGCGGGGGCCAAGAACCCCGTACACCGATAAACTCATCTTT
TRDV1	TRDJ1	-	21	-	CALGELGASYVAGGLADKLIF	TGTGCTCTTGGGGAACTAGGGGCTTCCTACGTTGCTGGGGGATTGGCCGATAAACTCATCTTT
TRDV1	TRDJ1	TRDD3	20	few	CALGELLPGGYASYTDKLIF	TGTGCTCTTGGGGAACTTCTCCCTGGGGGATACGCGTCGTACACCGATAAACTCATCTTT
TRDV1	TRDJ1	TRDD3	21	few	CALGEPRWGDTGSVHTDKLIF	TGTGCTCTTGGGGAGCCCCGATGGGGGGATACGGGGTCGGTGCACACCGATAAACTCATCTTT
TRDV1	TRDJ1	-	16	few	CALGELNPRYTDKLIF	TGTGCTCTTGGGGAACTAAATCCCCGGTACACCGATAAACTCATCTTT
TRDV1	TRDJ1	-	18	few	CALGEHKRGRSYTDKLIF	TGTGCTCTTGGGGAACACAAACGTGGGAGGTCTTACACCGATAAACTCATCTTT
TRDV1	TRDJ1	TRDD3	16	few	CALGEVAGITTDKLIF	TGTGCTCTTGGGGAAGTGGCGGGGATAACCACCGATAAACTCATCTTT
TRDV1	TRDJ1	-	16	-	CALGEKFPRYTDKLIF	TGTGCTCTTGGGGAAAAGTTCCCCCGGTACACCGATAAACTCATCTTT
TRDV1	TRDJ1	TRDD3	19	-	CALGAITPLGEKYTDKLIF	TGTGCTCTTGGGGCCATCACCCCACTGGGGGAAAAATACACCGATAAACTCATCTTT
TRDV1	TRDJ1	TRDD3	17	few	CALGELSVLGERTKLIF	TGTGCTCTTGGGGAACTATCCGTACTGGGGGAACGGACTAAACTCATCTTT
TRAV29/DV5	TRDJ1	TRDD3	18	-	CAASAPPVGYALENKLIF	TGTGCAGCAAGCGCGCCTCCCGTGGGATACGCGCTTGAGAATAAACTCATCTTT
TRDV1	TRDJ1	-	14	-	CALGEWRGTDKLIF	TGTGCTCTTGGGGAATGGCGGGGCACCGATAAACTCATCTTT
TRDV1	TRDJ1	TRDD3	17	few	CALGPHWGIPYTDKLIF	TGTGCTCTTGGGCCTCACTGGGGGATACCGTACACCGATAAACTCATCTTT
TRDV1	TRDJ1	TRDD3	17	few	CALGELRRSSLGDKLIF	TGTGCTCTTGGGGAACTACGCCGAAGCTCACTGGGGGATAAACTCATCTTT
TRDV1	TRDJ1	TRDD3	20	-	CALGEVGSYPTTGGLNKLIF	TGTGCTCTTGGGGAAGTGGGTTCTTATCCTACCACTGGGGGATTGAATAAACTCATCTTT
TRDV1	TRDJ1	-	21	-	CALGERPGFPSYTFYTDKLIF	TGTGCTCTTGGGGAACGGCCGGGATTCCCTTCATACACCTTTTACACCGATAAACTCATCTTT
TRDV1	TRDJ1	TRDD3	22	-	CALGEPLRIRIRGDCSDCKLIF	TGTGCTCTTGGGGAGCCACTCCGGATTAGAATACGGGGGGATTGTTCCGATTGTAAACTCATCTTT
TRDV1	TRDJ1	-	19	-	CALGDPGIFLNGNTDKLIF	TGTGCTCTTGGGGATCCTGGGATTTTCCTTAACGGCAACACCGATAAACTCATCTTT
TRDV1	TRDJ1	TRDD3	26	few	CALGELRPPPLRVLGDSERYTDKLIF	TGTGCTCTTGGGGAACTTCGGCCGCCGCCCCTACGAGTACTGGGGGATTCGGAAAGGTACACCGATAAACTCATCTTT
TRDV2	TRDJ2	TRDD3	20	-	CACDSSSTGGSPGVTAQLFF	TGTGCCTGTGACTCATCCAGTACTGGGGGAAGCCCTGGGGTGACAGCACAACTCTTCTTT
TRDV1	TRDJ1	TRDD3	23	-	CALGDPGKPGGYVIPSFTDKLIF	TGTGCTCTTGGGGATCCTGGGAAACCTGGGGGATACGTGATTCCTTCGTTCACCGATAAACTCATCTTT
TRDV1	TRDJ1	-	13	-	CALGEHTGGKLIF	TGTGCTCTTGGGGAGCACACCGGTGGTAAACTCATCTTT
TRDV1	TRDJ1	-	18	few	CALGEPYGGDQYTDKLIF	TGTGCTCTTGGGGAACCATACGGTGGGGACCAGTACACCGATAAACTCATCTTT
TRDV1	TRDJ1	TRDD3	19	few	CALGEKLKSPGDTRERLIF	TGTGCTCTTGGGGAAAAATTAAAATCACCCGGGGATACGCGTGAGCGGCTCATCTTT